This T cell receptor (beta chain) is from a study of metastatic and nonmetastatic thyroid tumors. Turning to the study itself: A comparison of repertoires was made across blood and tumor or nodule tissue from malignant and benign thyroid patients.

Among the patients, none had received any treatment before thyroid surgery. The CDR3 is 15 amino acids. The V end was cut by 2 bases, the J end by 4 bases, with 15 bases between. Germline assignment: CDR1 MNHEY and CDR2 SVGAGI. Original data processing: Construction of a distant-metastasis classifier for papillary thyroid cancer relied on CDR3 differences across clinicopathological groups. TCRdb re-called the PCR reads with MiXCR. The V and J calls here are based on TCRdb, not the publication. The sample lists 5,000 to 7,500 clones, about 32% seen once, with about 18% in the top ten. Only a few counts were recorded for this clone.

The sample taken for sequencing was adjacent normal tissue. The TCR comes from a female donor with papillary thyroid cancer or a benign thyroid nodule (not recorded which). Some clones in this sample may be carry-over from other donors' samples. The J gene is TRBJ2-7, the V gene TRBV6-5, with a weak D call TRBD2 (6 bases). CDR3 nucleotides: TGTGCCAGCAGTTACAGAAGGGGCGGACTATACGAGCAGTACTTC. Translated, it gives CASSYRRGGLYEQYF.